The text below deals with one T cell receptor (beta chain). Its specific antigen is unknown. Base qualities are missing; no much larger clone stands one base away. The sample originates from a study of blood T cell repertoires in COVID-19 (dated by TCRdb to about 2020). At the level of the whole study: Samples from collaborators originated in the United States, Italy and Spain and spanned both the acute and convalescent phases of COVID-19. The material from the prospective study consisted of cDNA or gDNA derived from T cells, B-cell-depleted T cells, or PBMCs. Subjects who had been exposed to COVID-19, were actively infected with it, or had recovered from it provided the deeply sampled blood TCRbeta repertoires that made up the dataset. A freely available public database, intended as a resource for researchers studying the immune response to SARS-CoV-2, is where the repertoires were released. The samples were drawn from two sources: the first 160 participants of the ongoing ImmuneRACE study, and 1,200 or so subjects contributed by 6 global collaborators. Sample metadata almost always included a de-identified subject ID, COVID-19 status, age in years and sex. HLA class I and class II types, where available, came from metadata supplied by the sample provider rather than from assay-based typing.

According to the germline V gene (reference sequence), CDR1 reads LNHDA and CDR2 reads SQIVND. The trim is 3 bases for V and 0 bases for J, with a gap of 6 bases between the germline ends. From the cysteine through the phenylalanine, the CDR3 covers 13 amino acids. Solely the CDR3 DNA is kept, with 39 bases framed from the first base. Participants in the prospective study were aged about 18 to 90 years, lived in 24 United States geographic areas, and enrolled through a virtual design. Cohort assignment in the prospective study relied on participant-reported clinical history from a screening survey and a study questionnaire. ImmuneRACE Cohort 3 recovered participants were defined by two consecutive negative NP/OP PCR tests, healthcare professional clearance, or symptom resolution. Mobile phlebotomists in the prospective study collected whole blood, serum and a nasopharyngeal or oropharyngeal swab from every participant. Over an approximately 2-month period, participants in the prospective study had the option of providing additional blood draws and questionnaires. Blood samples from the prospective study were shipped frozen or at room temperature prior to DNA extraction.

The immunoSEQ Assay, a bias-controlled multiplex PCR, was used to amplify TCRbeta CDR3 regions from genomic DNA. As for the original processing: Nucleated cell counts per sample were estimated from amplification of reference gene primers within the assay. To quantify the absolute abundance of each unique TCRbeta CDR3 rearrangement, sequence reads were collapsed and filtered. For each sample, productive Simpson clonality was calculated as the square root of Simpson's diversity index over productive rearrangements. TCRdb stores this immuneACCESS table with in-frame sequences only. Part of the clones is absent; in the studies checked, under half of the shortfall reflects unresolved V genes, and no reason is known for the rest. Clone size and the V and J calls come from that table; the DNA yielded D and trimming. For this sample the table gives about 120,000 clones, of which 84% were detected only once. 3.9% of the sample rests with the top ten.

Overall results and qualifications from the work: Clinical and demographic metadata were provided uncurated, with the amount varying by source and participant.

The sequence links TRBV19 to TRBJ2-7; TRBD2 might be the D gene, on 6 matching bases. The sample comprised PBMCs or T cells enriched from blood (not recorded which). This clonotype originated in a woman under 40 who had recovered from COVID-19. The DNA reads TGTGCCAGTAGTATCGGGAGCTCCTACGAGCAGTACTTC. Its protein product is CASSIGSSYEQYF.